The rows below give T cell receptor beta chains drawn from one sample of a study of beta chain features in type 1 diabetes. Here immunoSEQ multiplex PCR was the method, and the copy in TCRdb shows in-frame clones only, minus some. The sample contains some 350,000 clones, roughly 13% of which appear only once. Sequencing was done on a sample of naive CD4+ T cells from blood. Every receptor here comes from a woman aged 18-30 years with type 1 diabetes. Both conserved end residues are part of each CDR3. Each record gives: J gene, clone size, V gene, D gene, CDR3 DNA, CDR3 protein. A D gene is named only where the DNA matches it firmly. Rows may omit the clone size; those that give it use once, few, many or a size class.

j_gene: TRBJ1-1; abundance: .; v_gene: TRBV25-1; d_gene: .; CDR3nt: TGTGCCAGCAGTGACCCTTCCCGAGGGAACACTGAAGCTTTCTTT; CDR3aa: CASSDPSRGNTEAFF
j_gene: TRBJ2-2; abundance: few; v_gene: TRBV9; d_gene: .; CDR3nt: TGTGCCAGCAGCCCCCGGAGCGGGACAGGGAACACCGGGGAGCTGTTTTTT; CDR3aa: CASSPRSGTGNTGELFF
j_gene: TRBJ2-3; abundance: .; v_gene: TRBV5-6; d_gene: TRBD2; CDR3nt: TGTGCCAGCAGCCTGGGGACTAGCGGGAGGAGTCGGTACACAGATACGCAGTATTTT; CDR3aa: CASSLGTSGRSRYTDTQYF
j_gene: TRBJ2-5; abundance: few; v_gene: TRBV29-1; d_gene: TRBD2; CDR3nt: TGCAGCGCCGGACTAGCGGGAGAGACCCAGTACTTC; CDR3aa: CSAGLAGETQYF
j_gene: TRBJ2-1; abundance: few; v_gene: TRBV5-1; d_gene: .; CDR3nt: TGCGCCAGCAGCTTGGAACTGGGGGGCTACAATGAGCAGTTCTTC; CDR3aa: CASSLELGGYNEQFF
j_gene: TRBJ1-1; abundance: once; v_gene: TRBV27; d_gene: TRBD1; CDR3nt: TGTGCCAGCAGTCAGCGGGACAGGGGCATGAACACTGAAGCTTTCTTT; CDR3aa: CASSQRDRGMNTEAFF
j_gene: TRBJ2-1; abundance: few; v_gene: TRBV5-1; d_gene: TRBD2; CDR3nt: TGCGCCAGCAGCTCTTTGGCGGGAGGGCCGCATGAGCAGTTCTTC; CDR3aa: CASSSLAGGPHEQFF
j_gene: TRBJ2-1; abundance: .; v_gene: TRBV11-2; d_gene: TRBD2; CDR3nt: TGTGCCAGCAGCAGGCGGCTAGCGGACTCCTACAATGAGCAGTTCTTC; CDR3aa: CASSRRLADSYNEQFF
j_gene: TRBJ1-5; abundance: few; v_gene: TRBV18; d_gene: .; CDR3nt: TGTGCCAGCTCACCGGTCGGGGGGTCTCCATGGGCCCAGCATTTT; CDR3aa: CASSPVGGSPWAQHF
j_gene: TRBJ2-5; abundance: few; v_gene: TRBV5-1; d_gene: TRBD2; CDR3nt: TGCGCCAGCAGCTTGATACTAGCGGGAGGAATAGAGACCCAGTACTTC; CDR3aa: CASSLILAGGIETQYF
j_gene: TRBJ2-4; abundance: .; v_gene: TRBV2; d_gene: .; CDR3nt: TGTGCCAGCAGTCGCCCCGCCGGTGGGAGCCTAGCCAAAAACATTCAGTACTTC; CDR3aa: CASSRPAGGSLAKNIQYF
j_gene: TRBJ2-1; abundance: few; v_gene: TRBV27; d_gene: TRBD2; CDR3nt: TGTGCCAGCAGTTTATGGGGACTAGCGGGAGGGCCGAGCTCCTACAATGAGCAGTTCTTC; CDR3aa: CASSLWGLAGGPSSYNEQFF
j_gene: TRBJ2-5; abundance: few; v_gene: TRBV7-9; d_gene: TRBD1; CDR3nt: TGTGCCAGCAGCTTGGGCTCAGGGGGCCCAGAGACCCAGTACTTC; CDR3aa: CASSLGSGGPETQYF
j_gene: TRBJ2-7; abundance: .; v_gene: TRBV19; d_gene: .; CDR3nt: TGTGCCAGTAGTAGGCAACAGTCATCCTACGAGCAGTACTTC; CDR3aa: CASSRQQSSYEQYF
j_gene: TRBJ2-3; abundance: .; v_gene: TRBV7-2; d_gene: .; CDR3nt: TGTGCCAGCAGCTTAGCGGGAGCCACAGATACGCAGTATTTT; CDR3aa: CASSLAGATDTQYF
j_gene: TRBJ2-3; abundance: .; v_gene: TRBV30; d_gene: TRBD1; CDR3nt: TGTGCCTGGAGTGGATCGGGACAGGGAATCCGGACAGATACGCAGTATTTT; CDR3aa: CAWSGSGQGIRTDTQYF
j_gene: TRBJ2-1; abundance: few; v_gene: TRBV29-1; d_gene: TRBD1; CDR3nt: TGCAGCGTCGGACAGGGGGCGCGTGAGCAGTTCTTC; CDR3aa: CSVGQGAREQFF
j_gene: TRBJ2-1; abundance: few; v_gene: TRBV18; d_gene: TRBD2; CDR3nt: TGTGCCAGCTCACCCTCGGGGCGGGAGTCAGGCAATGAGCAGTTCTTC; CDR3aa: CASSPSGRESGNEQFF
j_gene: TRBJ2-1; abundance: few; v_gene: TRBV10-3; d_gene: .; CDR3nt: TGTGCCATCCGCAGGGCCTCTGGGAATGAGCAGTTCTTC; CDR3aa: CAIRRASGNEQFF
j_gene: TRBJ2-1; abundance: few; v_gene: TRBV19; d_gene: TRBD2; CDR3nt: TGTGCCAGTAGGGAACTAGCGGGAGTATCTTACAATGAGCAGTTCTTC; CDR3aa: CASRELAGVSYNEQFF
j_gene: TRBJ1-1; abundance: .; v_gene: TRBV7-2; d_gene: .; CDR3nt: TGTGCCAGCAGCAGAGGGTTCTTGGAAGCTTTCTTT; CDR3aa: CASSRGFLEAFF
j_gene: TRBJ2-7; abundance: .; v_gene: TRBV9; d_gene: TRBD2; CDR3nt: TGTGCCAGCAGCCCCTGGGTACTAGCGGAAGAGCAGTACTTC; CDR3aa: CASSPWVLAEEQYF
j_gene: TRBJ2-5; abundance: few; v_gene: TRBV4-1; d_gene: .; CDR3nt: TGCGCCAGCAGCCAACAGGAGGGCCAAGAGACCCAGTACTTC; CDR3aa: CASSQQEGQETQYF